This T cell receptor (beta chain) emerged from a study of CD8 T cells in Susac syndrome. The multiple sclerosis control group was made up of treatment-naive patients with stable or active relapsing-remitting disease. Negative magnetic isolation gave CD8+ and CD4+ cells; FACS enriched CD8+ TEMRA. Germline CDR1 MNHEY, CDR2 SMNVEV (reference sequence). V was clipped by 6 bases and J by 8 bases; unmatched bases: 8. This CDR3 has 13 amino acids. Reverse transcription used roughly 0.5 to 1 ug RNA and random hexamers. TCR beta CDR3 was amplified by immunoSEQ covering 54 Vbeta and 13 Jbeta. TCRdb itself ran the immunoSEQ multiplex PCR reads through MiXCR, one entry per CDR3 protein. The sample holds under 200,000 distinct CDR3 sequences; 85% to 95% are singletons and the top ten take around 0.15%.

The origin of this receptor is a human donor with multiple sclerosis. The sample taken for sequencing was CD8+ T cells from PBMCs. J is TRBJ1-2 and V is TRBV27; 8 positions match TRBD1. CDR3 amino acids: CASSPGTGGGYTF. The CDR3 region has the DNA TGTGCCAGCAGCCCCGGGACAGGAGGGGGCTACACCTTC.